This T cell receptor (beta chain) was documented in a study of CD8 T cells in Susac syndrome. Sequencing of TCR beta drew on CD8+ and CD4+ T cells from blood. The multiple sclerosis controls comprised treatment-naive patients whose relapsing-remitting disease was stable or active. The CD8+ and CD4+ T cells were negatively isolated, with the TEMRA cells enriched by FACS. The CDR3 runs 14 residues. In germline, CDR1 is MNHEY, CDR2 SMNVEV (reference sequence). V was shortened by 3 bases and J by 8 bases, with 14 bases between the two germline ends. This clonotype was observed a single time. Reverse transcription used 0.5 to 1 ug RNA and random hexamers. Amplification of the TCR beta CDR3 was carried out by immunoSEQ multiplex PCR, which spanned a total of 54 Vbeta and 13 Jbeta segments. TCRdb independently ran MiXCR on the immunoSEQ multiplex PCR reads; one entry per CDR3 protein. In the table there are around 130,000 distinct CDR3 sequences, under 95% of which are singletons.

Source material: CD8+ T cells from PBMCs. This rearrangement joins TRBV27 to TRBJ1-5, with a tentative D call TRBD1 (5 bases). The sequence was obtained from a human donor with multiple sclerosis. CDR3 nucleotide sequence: TGTGCCAGCAGTTTTGACAGTGTGCATGAGCCCCAGCATTTT. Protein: CASSFDSVHEPQHF.